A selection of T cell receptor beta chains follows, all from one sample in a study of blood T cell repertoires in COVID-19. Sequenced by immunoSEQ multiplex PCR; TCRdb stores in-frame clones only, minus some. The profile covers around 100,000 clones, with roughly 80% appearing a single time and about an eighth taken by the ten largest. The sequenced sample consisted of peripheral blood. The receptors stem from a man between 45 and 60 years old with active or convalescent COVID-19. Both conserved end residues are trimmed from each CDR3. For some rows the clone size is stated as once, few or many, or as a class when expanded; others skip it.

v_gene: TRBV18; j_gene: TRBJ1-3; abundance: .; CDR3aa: ASSPNQGESGNTIY
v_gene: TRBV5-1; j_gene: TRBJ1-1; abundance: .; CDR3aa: ASSLGVNTEAF
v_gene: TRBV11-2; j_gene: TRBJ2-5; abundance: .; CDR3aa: ASSFRPRLAGGETQY
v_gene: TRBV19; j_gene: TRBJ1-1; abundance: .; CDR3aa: ASSEPTGMNTEAF
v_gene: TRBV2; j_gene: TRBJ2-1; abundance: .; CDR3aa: ASSAGTDEQF
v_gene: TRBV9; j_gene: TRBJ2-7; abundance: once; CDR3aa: ASSGGESEQY
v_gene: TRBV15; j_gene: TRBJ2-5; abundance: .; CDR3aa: ATSRETYLGQGSETQY
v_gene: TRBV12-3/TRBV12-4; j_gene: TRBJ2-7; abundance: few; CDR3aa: ASSFVVYEQY
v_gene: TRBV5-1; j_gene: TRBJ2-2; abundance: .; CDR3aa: ASSLGTGGVVQLF
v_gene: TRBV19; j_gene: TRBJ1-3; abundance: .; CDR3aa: ASSMSPTGNTIY
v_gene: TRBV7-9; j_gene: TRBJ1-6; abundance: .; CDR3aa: ASSPRDRRNSPLH
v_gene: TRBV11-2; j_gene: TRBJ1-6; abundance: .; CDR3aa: ASSLGSGVMNSPLH
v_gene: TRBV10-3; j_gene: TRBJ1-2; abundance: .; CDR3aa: AISEGTGANYGYT
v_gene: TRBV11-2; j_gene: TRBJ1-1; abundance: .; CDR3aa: ASSPDLNTEAF
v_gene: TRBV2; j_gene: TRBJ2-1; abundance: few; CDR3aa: ASSERGTSSYNEQF
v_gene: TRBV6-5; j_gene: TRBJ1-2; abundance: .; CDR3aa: ASSPGQIRYGYT
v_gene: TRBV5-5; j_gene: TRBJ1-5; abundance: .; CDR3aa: ASSLAGTVSNQPQH
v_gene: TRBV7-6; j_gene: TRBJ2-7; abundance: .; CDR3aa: ASSSRGQGGHEQY
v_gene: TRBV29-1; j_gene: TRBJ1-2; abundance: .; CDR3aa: SVTGQRYGYT
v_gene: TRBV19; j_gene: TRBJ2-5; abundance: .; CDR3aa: ASSIGPGGETQY
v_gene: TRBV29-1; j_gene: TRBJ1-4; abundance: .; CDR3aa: SVELPQRDEKLF
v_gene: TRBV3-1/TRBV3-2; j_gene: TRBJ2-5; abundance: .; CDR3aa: ASSQSSRFQETQY
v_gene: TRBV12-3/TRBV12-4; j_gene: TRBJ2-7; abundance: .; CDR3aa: ASSFIEYEQY
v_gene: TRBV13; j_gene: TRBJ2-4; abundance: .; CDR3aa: ASSTGGIAPIQY
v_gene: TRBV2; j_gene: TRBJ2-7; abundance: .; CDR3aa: ASPRGDRGEGEQY
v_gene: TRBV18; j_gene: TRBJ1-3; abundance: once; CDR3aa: ASSPDFKGAGNTIY
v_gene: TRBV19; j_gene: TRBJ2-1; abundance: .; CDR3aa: ASSIGGLNNEQF
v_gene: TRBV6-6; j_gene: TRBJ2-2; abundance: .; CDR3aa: ASSYARLNTGELF
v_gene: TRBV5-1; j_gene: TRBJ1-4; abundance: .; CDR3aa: ASSADRLMSGKLF
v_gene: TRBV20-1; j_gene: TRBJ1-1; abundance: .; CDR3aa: SASSRAGGEAF
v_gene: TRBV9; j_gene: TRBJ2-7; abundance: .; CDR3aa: ASSVGDRGYEQY
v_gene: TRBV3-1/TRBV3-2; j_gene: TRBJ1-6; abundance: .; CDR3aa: ASRPTGYNSPLH
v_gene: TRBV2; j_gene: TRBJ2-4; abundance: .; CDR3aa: ASSDGLAAGDIQY
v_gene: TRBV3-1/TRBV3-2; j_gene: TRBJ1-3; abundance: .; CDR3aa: ASSQDFIGGPAGNTIY
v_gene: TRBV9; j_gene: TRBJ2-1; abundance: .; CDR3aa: ASSELGQGQYGEQF
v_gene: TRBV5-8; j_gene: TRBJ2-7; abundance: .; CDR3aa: ASSLARGNSYEQY
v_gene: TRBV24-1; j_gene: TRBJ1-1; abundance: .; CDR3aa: ATSATDDTHTEAF
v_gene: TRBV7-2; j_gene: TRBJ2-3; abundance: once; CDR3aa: ASSFKSGSSNTQY
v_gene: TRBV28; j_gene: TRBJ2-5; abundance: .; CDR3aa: ASSLGQTQETQY
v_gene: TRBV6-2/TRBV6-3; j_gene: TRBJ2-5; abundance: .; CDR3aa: ASSGGAGSQETQY
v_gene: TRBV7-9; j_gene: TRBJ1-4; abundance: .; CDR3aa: ASSSGAGEKLF
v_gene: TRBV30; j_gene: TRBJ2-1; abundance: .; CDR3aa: AWNGYNEQF
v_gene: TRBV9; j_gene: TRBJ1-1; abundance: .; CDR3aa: ASSVGETGGTEAF
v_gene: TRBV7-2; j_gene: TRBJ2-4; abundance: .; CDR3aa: ASSLNAGGVEIQY
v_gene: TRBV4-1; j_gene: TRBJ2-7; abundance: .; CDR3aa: ASSPSGTVYEQY
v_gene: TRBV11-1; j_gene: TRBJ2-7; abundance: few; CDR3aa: ASSLVFSGEQY
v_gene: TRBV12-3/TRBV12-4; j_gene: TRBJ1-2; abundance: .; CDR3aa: ASSTPQGSGYT
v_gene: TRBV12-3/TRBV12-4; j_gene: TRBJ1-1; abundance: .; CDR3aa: ASDRGGTEAF
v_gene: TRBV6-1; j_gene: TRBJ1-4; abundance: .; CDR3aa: ASSEGATNEKLF